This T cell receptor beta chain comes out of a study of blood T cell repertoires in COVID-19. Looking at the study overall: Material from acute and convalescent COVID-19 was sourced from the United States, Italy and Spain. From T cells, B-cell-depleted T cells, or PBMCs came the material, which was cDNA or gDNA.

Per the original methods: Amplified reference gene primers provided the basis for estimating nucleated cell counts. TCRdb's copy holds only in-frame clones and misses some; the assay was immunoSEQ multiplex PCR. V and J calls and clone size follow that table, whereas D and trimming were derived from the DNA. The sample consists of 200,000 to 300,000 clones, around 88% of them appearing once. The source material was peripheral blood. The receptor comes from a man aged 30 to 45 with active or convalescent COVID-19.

CDR3 residues: CASGDMSNYGYTF. The CDR3 DNA reads TGTGCCAGCGGGGACATGTCTAACTATGGCTACACCTTC. The chain is built from TRBV6-6 and TRBJ1-2; D may be TRBD1 (6 bases). The germline V gene encodes CDR1 MNHNY and CDR2 SVGAGI (reference sequence). The CDR3 contains 13 residues. Trimming shortened V by 8 bases and J by 0 bases, and 10 bases separated the two germline ends.